This T cell receptor (beta chain) was recovered during a study of T cell responses to AZD1222 COVID-19 vaccine. Per the germline V gene, CDR1 is SQVTM and CDR2 is ANQGSEA. Trimming took 7 bases from V and 6 from J, leaving 11 bases between them. CDR3 size: 11 residues. Measured with immunoSEQ multiplex PCR; TCRdb has only the in-frame clones, and not every one. The sample holds some 130,000 clones, roughly 89% seen once. The V and J genes are TRBV29-1 and TRBJ2-3; no clear D. The source is an adult in good health. Sequencing used peripheral blood, obtained on day 0 of AZD1222 vaccination. The CDR3 region is CSAPFGDTQYF. The CDR3 region has the DNA TGCAGCGCCCCTTTCGGTGATACGCAGTATTTT.